The 5 T cell receptor beta chains given below trace back to one sample, sequenced in a study of OX40 agonist ivuxolimab in advanced cancers. Method: immunoSEQ multiplex PCR; TCRdb's copy keeps in-frame clones and lacks some. The table includes around 70,000 clones, 75% to 90% detected once. The sequencing used CD4+ or CD8+ T cells sorted from blood, collected in a trial of the OX40 agonist ivuxolimab. The receptor set was obtained from an adult with an advanced solid tumor such as melanoma, head and neck, liver or kidney cancer.

The chain couples TRBV10-3 to TRBJ2-2, with D possibly matching TRBD2 (5 bases). CDR1 is ENHRY and CDR2 is SYGVKD in the germline V gene. This CDR3 comprises 15 residues. V lost 11 bases and J lost 1, with 17 bases in between. The chain's CDR3 is CASEGLPGNTGELFF. CDR3 bases: TGTGCCTCAGAGGGCCTCCCTGGGAACACCGGGGAGCTGTTTTTT.

V and J are TRBV5-1 and TRBJ2-1, with 11 bases that match TRBD2. Germline trimming cut 4 bases from V and 1 base from J; bases unmatched to any gene: 7. This CDR3 comprises 17 residues. Germline CDR1 SGHRS, CDR2 YFSETQ. The CDR3 DNA sequence: TGCGCCAGCAGCCGCGGGACTAGCGGACTATCCTACAATGAGCAGTTCTTC. Encoded protein: CASSRGTSGLSYNEQFF.

The V gene is TRBV5-4, the J gene TRBJ2-7; 7 bases agree with TRBD1. Germline V gene lookup returns CDR1 SGHNT and CDR2 YYREEE (reference sequence). The CDR3 is made up of 12 amino acids. V lost 4 bases to trimming and J lost 4 bases; unmatched junction nucleotides: 2. CDR3 sequence (DNA): TGTGCCAGCAGCCAGACAGGGTACGAGCAGTACTTC. Translated: CASSQTGYEQYF.

This clone occurred once. V usage is TRBV10-1 and J usage is TRBJ2-1, with D tentatively TRBD1 (5 bases). V lost 0 bases to trimming and J lost 6 bases, with 15 bases between them. CDR3 length equals 16 residues. Germline values: CDR1 WNHNN, CDR2 SYGVQD (reference sequence). This CDR3 reads CASSESQGGQSNEQFF. The CDR3 DNA reads TGCGCCAGCAGTGAGTCGCAGGGCGGCCAGAGCAATGAGCAGTTCTTC.

J is TRBJ2-1 and V is TRBV12-5, with D possibly TRBD2 on 5 matching bases. CDR3 length: 14 amino acids. V lost 7 bases, J lost 4 bases, and 14 bases lay in between. Germline lookup yields CDR1 LGHNT and CDR2 FRNRAP. The CDR3 DNA reads TGTGCTAGTGTAGGCGGGCAAGGATACAATGAGCAGTTCTTC. The encoded protein is CASVGGQGYNEQFF.